The subject of this entry is one T cell receptor (beta chain). The CDR3 consists of 15 residues. CDR1 is SGHTS and CDR2 is YDEGEE in the germline V gene. V was clipped by 3 bases and J by 2 bases, with 13 bases between them. This sample is part of a study of control samples from healthy donors and cancer patients. This table comes from immunoSEQ multiplex PCR, and its TCRdb copy is limited to in-frame clones, with some not included. The data show 130,000 or so clones, around nine tenths seen once. The V call is TRBV5-8, the J call TRBJ2-3, with D perhaps being TRBD1 or TRBD2 (5 bases each). The sequence derives from a man in his fifties in good health. The sequencing sample was made of blood. The CDR3 DNA reads as TGTGCCAGCAGCTCCCCGGGGCAGTTCACAGATACGCAGTATTTT. Amino acids: CASSSPGQFTDTQYF.